The 11 T cell receptor beta chains reported below all come from one sample, sequenced in a study of neurological immune-mediated disorders. MiXCR, applied by TCRdb to the 5' RACE reads, yields one record per CDR3 protein. This repertoire shows tens of thousands of distinct CDR3 sequences, roughly 9.8% found once; its top ten account for around an eighth. Time point specified: longitudinal time-point 2. Sequencing used PBMCs. The receptors were gathered from a man aged 25-45 years in good health.

This clonotype was observed at least ten times. V and J are TRBV10-3 and TRBJ2-3; the match to TRBD2 covers 14 bases. The V and J ends lost 5 bases and 2 bases, in that order; junction bases with no gene match: 9. The CDR3 covers 18 residues. The germline V gene has CDR1 ENHRY and CDR2 SYGVKD. CDR3 region: CAISQTSGRASNTDTQYF. In DNA, the CDR3 is TGTGCCATCAGTCAGACTAGCGGGAGGGCCTCTAACACAGATACGCAGTATTTT.

This clonotype was counted ten times or more. V usage is TRBV20-1 and J usage is TRBJ1-1, with D uncertain. Germline V gives CDR1 DFQATT, CDR2 SNEGSKA (reference sequence). V lost 5 bases, J lost 1 base, and 11 bases lay in between. The CDR3 extends over 13 amino acids. CDR3 protein: CSARQFTNTEAFF. The CDR3 coding sequence is TGCAGTGCTCGACAATTCACGAACACTGAAGCTTTCTTT.

This clonotype was counted many times. The chain carries TRBV11-2 and TRBJ2-3, with D hard to call. CDR1 and CDR2 (germline): SGHAT, FQNNGV. The CDR3 length is 12 residues. Trimming removed 6 bases at V and 0 bases at J, with 4 bases between. CDR3 sequence: CASRVSTDTQYF. The CDR3 DNA sequence: TGTGCCAGCAGGGTGAGCACAGATACGCAGTATTTT.

This clonotype was recorded many times. The chain links TRBV11-2 to TRBJ2-2, with TRBD1 as a possible D gene (5 bases). The length of the CDR3 is 14 residues. Germline V lookup: CDR1 SGHAT, CDR2 FQNNGV. The ends were cut back, 6 bases at V and 5 bases at J, with 13 bases in the middle. CDR3 sequence (DNA): TGTGCCAGCAGGGACATTCAGGGTACCGGGGAGCTGTTTTTT. This codes for CASRDIQGTGELFF.

Many counts were recorded for this clonotype. The rearrangement links TRBV12-3 or TRBV12-4 to TRBJ1-3; TRBD1 matches at 8 bases. The CDR3 runs 13 residues. Trimming took 9 bases from V and 5 from J; bases not matched to a gene: 6. The CDR3 DNA reads TGTGCCAGTCGGACAGGGACTAGAAACACCATATATTTT. It translates to CASRTGTRNTIYF.

This clonotype was found many times. J is TRBJ2-3 and V is TRBV9; 9 bases agree with TRBD2. The CDR3 is 18 residues long. V lost 0 bases and J lost 5; bases outside the gene matches: 13. CDR1 is SGDLS and CDR2 is YYNGEE in the germline V gene. This CDR3 reads CASSVASGITGAGDTQYF. CDR3 bases: TGTGCCAGCAGCGTAGCTAGCGGGATTACCGGGGCGGGAGATACGCAGTATTTT.

This clonotype was observed a handful of times. The CDR3 DNA follows: TGTGCCAGCAGGAGGGGGGGGGATACCAAAAACATTCAGTACTTC. This gives the protein CASRRGGDTKNIQYF. The V and J genes are TRBV7-2 and TRBJ2-4; maybe TRBD2 (7 bases). CDR1 and CDR2 (germline): SGHTA, FQGNSA. The CDR3 length is 15 residues. The ends were cut back, 6 bases at V and 2 bases at J, with 14 bases in the middle.

This clonotype was seen ten or more times. In DNA form, the CDR3 reads TGTGCCAGCAGTGAAATTGAGGCGGCCTACGAGCAGTACTTC. This encodes CASSEIEAAYEQYF. This rearrangement joins TRBV2 to TRBJ2-7; D not resolved. Trimming took off 2 bases at V and 2 bases at J, with 10 bases between the two ends. The CDR3 runs to 14 residues. The germline V gene has CDR1 SNHLY and CDR2 FYNNEI.

This clonotype was recorded at least ten times. The chain combines TRBV27 with TRBJ2-3, with D tentatively TRBD1 (7 bases). Trimming removed 9 bases at V and 7 bases at J, with 23 bases between. CDR1 is MNHEY and CDR2 is SMNVEV in the germline V gene (reference sequence). The CDR3 extends over 15 amino acids. The DNA for the CDR3 is TGTGCCAGTCCCCTCGGGAGAGGGGGCGATTATACGCAGTATTTT. Translation gives CASPLGRGGDYTQYF.

Of note for this clonotype: A read error is possible here, since a much larger clone lies one base away. No conserved phenylalanine or tryptophan is present at the end of the CDR3, so a read error is the likely explanation. The chain links TRBV6-1 to TRBJ2-7; D remains ambiguous. CDR1 is MNHNS and CDR2 is SASEGT in the germline V gene. CDR3 length: 13 amino acids. The V end lost 8 bases, the J end lost 5 bases, and 16 bases lay between the germline ends. The CDR3 DNA reads as TGTGCCAGCCAACCCCCGACCCCCCACGAGCAGTACTAC. Translated: CASQPPTPHEQYY.

This clonotype was observed many times. This chain's CDR3 is CASSLSTGGRTGELFF. The CDR3 region has the DNA TGTGCCAGCAGCTTATCAACAGGGGGCCGCACCGGGGAGCTGTTTTTT. V usage is TRBV11-2 and J usage is TRBJ2-2; TRBD1 matches 9 bases. This CDR3 comprises 16 residues. CDR1 is SGHAT, CDR2 FQNNGV, per germline. J lost 4 bases, V lost 2 bases, and 5 bases had no gene match.